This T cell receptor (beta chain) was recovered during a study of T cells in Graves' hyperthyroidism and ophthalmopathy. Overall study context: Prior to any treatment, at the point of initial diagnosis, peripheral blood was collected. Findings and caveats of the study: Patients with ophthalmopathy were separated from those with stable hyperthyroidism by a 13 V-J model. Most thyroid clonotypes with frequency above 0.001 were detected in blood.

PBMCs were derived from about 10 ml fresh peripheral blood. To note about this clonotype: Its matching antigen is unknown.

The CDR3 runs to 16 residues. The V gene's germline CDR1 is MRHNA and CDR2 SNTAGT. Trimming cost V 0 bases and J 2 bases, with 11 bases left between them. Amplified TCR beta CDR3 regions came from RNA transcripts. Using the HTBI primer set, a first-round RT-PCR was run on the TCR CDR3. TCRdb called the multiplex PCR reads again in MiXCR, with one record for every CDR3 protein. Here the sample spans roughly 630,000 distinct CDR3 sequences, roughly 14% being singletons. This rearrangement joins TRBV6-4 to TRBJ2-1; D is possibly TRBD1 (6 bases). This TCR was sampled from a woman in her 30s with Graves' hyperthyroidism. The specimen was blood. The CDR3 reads CASSDSHRATYNEQFF. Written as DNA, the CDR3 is TGTGCCAGCAGTGACTCCCACAGGGCTACCTACAATGAGCAGTTCTTC.